A single sample is the source of the 23 T cell receptor beta chains below, sequenced in a study of cytomegalovirus exposure and HLA in healthy donors. The PCR had 60 Vbeta and 13 Jbeta primers. Assay: immunoSEQ multiplex PCR; the TCRdb copy retains only in-frame clones and omits some. The profile shows 150,000 to 180,000 clones, roughly 83% of them singletons. The sample consisted of PBMCs. These receptors all stem from a young man in good health and CMV-seropositive.

This chain uses TRBV7-2 with TRBJ1-5, with 11 bases that match TRBD1. CDR3 length equals 15 residues. V was clipped by 2 bases and J by 6 bases; unmatched bases: 3. Germline values: CDR1 SGHTA, CDR2 FQGNSA. In DNA, the CDR3 is TGTGCCAGCAGCTTATGGGGACAGGGGGTTCAGCCCCAGCATTTT. This encodes CASSLWGQGVQPQHF.

The gene calls are TRBV6-5 and TRBJ2-7; D gene ambiguous. The ends were cut back, 4 bases at V and 5 bases at J, with 9 bases in the middle. The CDR3 consists of 12 residues. Germline CDR1 reads MNHEY; CDR2 reads SVGAGI. CDR3 amino acids: CASSLRSHEQYF. The CDR3 coding sequence is TGTGCCAGCAGTTTGCGAAGCCACGAGCAGTACTTC.

The table lists this clone with a count of one. The chain is built from TRBV11-2 and TRBJ2-3; D perhaps matches TRBD1 (5 bases). CDR1 SGHAT and CDR2 FQNNGV come from the germline V gene. This CDR3 has 16 residues. V was pared by 5 bases and J by 1 base, with 16 bases between. The DNA for the CDR3 is TGTGCCAGCAGCCCACCAGGGCCATGGGGCACAGATACGCAGTATTTT. It encodes CASSPPGPWGTDTQYF. The full variable domain, in which reference TRBV11-2 and TRBJ2-3 provide the parts outside the CDR3, is EAGVAQSPRYKIIEKRQSVAFWCNPISGHATLYWYQQILGQGPKLLIQFQNNGVVDDSQLPKDRFSAERLKGVDSTLKIQPAKLEDSAVYLCASSPPGPWGTDTQYFGPGTRLTVL.

The chain couples TRBV2 to TRBJ1-1, with 7 bases aligning to TRBD1. Per germline, CDR1 SNHLY and CDR2 FYNNEI. The V gene end was trimmed by 5 bases and the J gene end by 1 base; junction bases not matched to a gene: 4. The CDR3 extends over 14 amino acids. Written as DNA, the CDR3 is TGTGCCAGCAGTTACCGGACAGGGAACACTGAAGCTTTCTTT. It codes for CASSYRTGNTEAFF.

This sequence joins TRBV30 and TRBJ2-5, with TRBD1 matching over 7 bases. TRBJ2-7 matches the DNA end more closely, so the J call is doubtful. Per germline, CDR1 GTSNPN and CDR2 SVGIG (reference sequence). The CDR3 loop spans 14 amino acids. CDR3 amino acids: CAWSYRGYSYEQYF. In DNA form, the CDR3 reads TGTGCCTGGAGTTACAGGGGCTACTCCTACGAGCAGTACTTC.

This clone appeared once. The chain uses TRBV11-2 and TRBJ2-1, with TRBD2 matching 8 bases. The V segment lost 4 bases and the J segment 2 bases; nucleotides outside the gene matches: 7. Germline assignment: CDR1 SGHAT and CDR2 FQNNGV. The CDR3 has 16 amino acids. For the CDR3, the DNA is TGTGCCAGCAGCTATAGACTAGCGAAAACCTACAATGAGCAGTTCTTC. It is translated as CASSYRLAKTYNEQFF.

The rearrangement links TRBV6-5 to TRBJ1-1; the match to TRBD1 covers 8 bases. CDR1 is MNHEY, CDR2 SVGAGI, per germline. The junction had 8 bases not matched to a gene; V was cut back by 5 bases and J by 6 bases. This CDR3 is built from 14 residues. CDR3 nucleotide sequence: TGTGCCAGCAGTCCTGACAGGGGAAACGCTGAAGCTTTCTTT. This translates into CASSPDRGNAEAFF.

This clone was counted a few times. This chain joins TRBV5-4 and TRBJ1-2; maybe TRBD1 (6 bases). V lost 2 bases and J lost 2, with 22 bases in between. The CDR3 loop spans 18 amino acids. The germline CDR1 and CDR2 sequences are SGHNT and YYREEE (reference sequence). The CDR3 nucleotides are TGTGCCAGCAGCTTTGGTCCCCCCCGGGGTCAGGGGAACTATGGCTACACCTTC. This encodes CASSFGPPRGQGNYGYTF.

The table lists this clone with a few counts. The chain is built from TRBV6-4 and TRBJ2-1; 10 nucleotides agree with TRBD2. In germline, CDR1 is MRHNA, CDR2 SNTAGT. Trimming took 0 bases from V and 4 from J; bases not matched to a gene: 0. The CDR3 is 15 amino acids. DNA of the CDR3: TGTGCCAGCAGTGACTCGACTAGCGGGTACAATGAGCAGTTCTTC. Encoded protein: CASSDSTSGYNEQFF.

The chain uses TRBV4-1 and TRBJ1-2; TRBD1 is a possible D gene (6 bases). Germline V gene lookup returns CDR1 MGHRA and CDR2 YSYEKL. The ends were cut back, 3 bases at V and 0 bases at J, with 8 bases in the middle. The CDR3 has 14 residues. The CDR3 is CASSQDRTNYGYTF. In DNA, the CDR3 is TGCGCCAGCAGCCAGGACAGAACTAACTATGGCTACACCTTC.

This clone was counted only a few times. The rearrangement uses TRBV6-5 and TRBJ1-1; 9 nucleotides align to TRBD1. The germline CDR1 and CDR2 sequences are MNHEY and SVGAGI. V shed 5 bases and J 6 bases; nucleotides not matched to a gene: 7. This CDR3 is 14 amino acids long. The CDR3 DNA sequence: TGTGCCAGCAGTAACCTAAGACAGGGGGCTGAAGCTTTCTTT. This encodes CASSNLRQGAEAFF.

The sample holds a few counts of this clone. The V and J genes are TRBV2 and TRBJ1-4; the D is unclear. Germline CDR1 SNHLY, CDR2 FYNNEI. V shed 4 bases and J shed 4 bases, with 7 bases lying between them. There are 13 residues in the CDR3. DNA for the CDR3: TGTGCCAGCAGTGGGCGGATTAATGAAAAACTGTTTTTT. Residues: CASSGRINEKLFF.

The J gene is TRBJ2-5, the V gene TRBV7-6, with 7 bases that match TRBD2. Losses at the gene ends were 5 bases for V and 3 bases for J; bases not matched to a gene: 15. Germline loops: CDR1 SGHVS, CDR2 FNYEAQ. The CDR3 loop spans 17 amino acids. This chain's CDR3 is CASSQTSGLGRKETQYF. CDR3 nucleotides: TGTGCCAGCAGCCAGACATCCGGACTAGGGAGGAAAGAGACCCAGTACTTC.

The chain carries TRBV5-1 and TRBJ2-7, with 10 bases identical to TRBD2. Looked up from germline, CDR1 is SGHRS and CDR2 is YFSETQ. The CDR3 loop spans 15 amino acids. The V gene end was trimmed by 0 bases and the J gene end by 2 bases; junction bases not matched to a gene: 2. DNA for the CDR3: TGCGCCAGCAGCTTGGGGACTAGCGGAACCTACGAGCAGTACTTC. Translating gives CASSLGTSGTYEQYF. The full variable domain, with the rest looked up from reference TRBV5-1 and TRBJ2-7, is KAGVTQTPRYLIKTRGQQVTLSCSPISGHRSVSWYQQTPGQGLQFLFEYFSETQRNKGNFPGRFSGRQFSNSRSEMNVSTLELGDSALYLCASSLGTSGTYEQYFGPGTRLTVT.

The V call is TRBV29-1, the J call TRBJ2-1; a weak D match, TRBD2 (5 bases). Between the trimmed V and J ends, which lost 0 bases and 0 bases, there was a span of 15 bases. In germline, CDR1 is SQVTM, CDR2 ANQGSEA. This CDR3 region has 17 residues. The DNA for the CDR3 is TGCAGCGTTGAAGATCGAGAGGGCGCCAGCTCCTACAATGAGCAGTTCTTC. The encoded protein is CSVEDREGASSYNEQFF.

This rearrangement joins TRBV18 to TRBJ1-5; D not resolved. In germline, CDR1 is KGHSH, CDR2 LQKENI. Trimming took 5 bases from V and 3 from J, leaving 8 bases between them. This CDR3 is 13 amino acids long. CDR3 sequence reads: CASSEHHNQPQHF. The DNA of the CDR3 is TGTGCCAGCTCAGAACATCACAATCAGCCCCAGCATTTT.

The chain recombines TRBV5-1 with TRBJ2-7, with a possible D match to TRBD2 (6 bases). The V end lost 0 bases, the J end lost 2 bases, and 18 bases lay between the germline ends. CDR1 is SGHRS and CDR2 is YFSETQ in the germline V gene. This CDR3 comprises 17 residues. The CDR3 loop is CASSLGSWGTGAYEQYF. For the CDR3, the DNA is TGCGCCAGCAGCTTGGGAAGTTGGGGGACTGGCGCCTACGAGCAGTACTTC. Full variable domain (remainder filled in from reference TRBV5-1 and TRBJ2-7): KAGVTQTPRYLIKTRGQQVTLSCSPISGHRSVSWYQQTPGQGLQFLFEYFSETQRNKGNFPGRFSGRQFSNSRSEMNVSTLELGDSALYLCASSLGSWGTGAYEQYFGPGTRLTVT.

The chain recombines TRBV7-6 with TRBJ2-7, with D possibly TRBD1 on 5 matching bases. CDR3 length equals 15 residues. Trimming cost V 5 bases and J 0 bases, with 14 bases left between them. Germline V gene sequence: CDR1 SGHVS, CDR2 FNYEAQ. The CDR3: CASSLWQGNSYEQYF. CDR3 in DNA: TGTGCCAGCAGCCTTTGGCAGGGCAACTCCTACGAGCAGTACTTC.

A few counts support this clone. The chain uses TRBV7-2 and TRBJ1-3; unclear D gene. Per germline, CDR1 SGHTA and CDR2 FQGNSA. This CDR3 has 15 amino acids. The V gene lost 4 bases and the J gene lost 2 bases, with 12 bases spanning the gap. The CDR3 DNA follows: TGTGCCAGCAGCTCGGAGAAGAGGACTGGAAACACCATATATTTT. This gives the protein CASSSEKRTGNTIYF. Full variable domain (remainder filled in from reference TRBV7-2 and TRBJ1-3): GAGVSQSPSNKVTEKGKDVELRCDPISGHTALYWYRQSLGQGLEFLIYFQGNSAPDKSGLPSDRFSAERTGGSVSTLTIQRTQQEDSAVYLCASSSEKRTGNTIYFGEGSWLTVV.

V gene TRBV19 combines with J gene TRBJ2-3, with 7 positions matching TRBD1. V lost 7 bases, J lost 1 base, and 2 bases stayed unmatched. The CDR3 loop spans 13 amino acids. Germline V lookup: CDR1 LNHDA, CDR2 SQIVND (reference sequence). The CDR3 bases are TGTGCCAGTACTACAGGGGGCACAGATACGCAGTATTTT. It yields the protein CASTTGGTDTQYF.

The genes are TRBV4-3 and TRBJ2-2; 10 nucleotides agree with TRBD2. CDR1 LGHNA and CDR2 YSLEER come from the germline V gene. With 0 bases clipped from V and 5 bases from J, the junction kept 9 bases outside the gene matches. The CDR3 contains 18 residues. CDR3 DNA sequence: TGCGCCAGCAGCCAAGAGGAGTGGGCTAGCGGGGGAACCGGGGAGCTGTTTTTT. This encodes CASSQEEWASGGTGELFF.

The chain links TRBV29-1 to TRBJ1-1, with 7 bases lining up with TRBD1. V shed 6 bases and J 3 bases; nucleotides not matched to a gene: 4. This CDR3 has 12 amino acids. Germline lookup yields CDR1 SQVTM and CDR2 ANQGSEA. CDR3 sequence: CSVDRADTEAFF. Written as DNA, the CDR3 is TGCAGCGTCGACAGGGCGGACACTGAAGCTTTCTTT.

This sequence joins TRBV7-3 and TRBJ2-1; 8 bases fit TRBD2. V was clipped by 6 bases and J by 6 bases; unmatched bases: 10. The length of the CDR3 is 15 residues. Germline assignment: CDR1 SGHTA and CDR2 FQGTGA. In nucleotides, the CDR3 is TGTGCCAGCAGTCCTGCAGCGGGAGAGTTCAATGAGCAGTTCTTC. This encodes CASSPAAGEFNEQFF.